This T cell receptor (beta chain) emerged from a study of neurological immune-mediated disorders. Study-level findings and limits: Sharing of CDR3 amino acid sequences among expanded clones across subjects was absent, suggesting private repertoires in all groups.

Each CDR3 protein gets one entry after TCRdb re-called the 5' RACE reads with MiXCR. The sample records tens of thousands of distinct CDR3 sequences, under 3.5% being singletons. In germline, CDR1 is ENHRY, CDR2 SYGVKD. The CDR3 is 14 residues long. Trimming removed 6 bases from V and 5 bases from J, with 16 bases in between. In its sample, this clonotype was seen many times. The target antigen is unknown. Stored at -80 C, 2 million PBMCs were the source of the unsorted libraries. The genes are TRBV10-3 and TRBJ2-5, with a possible D match to TRBD2 (6 bases). This clonotype originated in a man aged 35 to 55 with multiple sclerosis. The source material was PBMCs. As DNA, the CDR3 is TGTGCCATCAGCACCGGGAGCGTTGGGGAGACCCAGTACTTC. Translation gives CAISTGSVGETQYF.